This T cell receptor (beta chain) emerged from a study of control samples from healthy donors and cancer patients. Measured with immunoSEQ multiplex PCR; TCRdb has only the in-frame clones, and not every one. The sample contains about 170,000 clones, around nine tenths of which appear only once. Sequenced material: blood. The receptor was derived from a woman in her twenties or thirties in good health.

The CDR3 DNA sequence: TGTGCCAGCAGCTTAGGCCTAGCGGGCTCCTACAATGAGCAGTTCTTC. Amino acids: CASSLGLAGSYNEQFF. The rearrangement uses TRBV7-2 and TRBJ2-1; 8 positions match TRBD2. This CDR3 spans 16 amino acids. V shed 1 base and J 0 bases; nucleotides not matched to a gene: 2. Germline V gives CDR1 SGHTA, CDR2 FQGNSA.